Included here is one TCR beta chain sequence, with context. Its specificity is unknown. Time point specified: cycle 4 day 1 (C4D1), after more than five weeks of nivolumab. Brentuximab vedotin exposure varied among the patients, all of whom had relapsed after autologous stem cell transplantation. This specimen comes from a study of PD-1 blockade in classical Hodgkin lymphoma. Profiling relied on immunoSEQ multiplex PCR, and the TCRdb table lists in-frame clones only, not all of them. The repertoire holds approximately 14,000 clones, with approximately 80% as singletons. Study-wide points: Significant TCR diversity gains by C4D1 occurred in CD4+ but not CD8+ cells.

The germline V and J ends were trimmed by 1 base and 7 bases, with 13 bases remaining between them. The V gene's germline CDR1 is KGHSH and CDR2 LQKENI. This CDR3 has 15 residues. Material: peripheral blood mononuclear cells (PBMCs), obtained before the fourth cycle of nivolumab. This clonotype was sampled from a human donor with classical Hodgkin lymphoma. The chain couples TRBV18 to TRBJ2-2, with D tentatively TRBD2 (6 bases). CDR3 amino acids: CASSPRLVEGGELFF. DNA of the CDR3: TGTGCCAGCTCACCACGGTTGGTGGAGGGCGGGGAGCTGTTTTTT.